Listed below are T cell receptor beta chains from one sample, sequenced in a study of blood T cell repertoires in COVID-19. Using immunoSEQ multiplex PCR, the repertoire was profiled, and TCRdb retains in-frame clones only, with some absent. The table lists about 270,000 clones, about 86% of them singletons. Sequences were obtained from peripheral blood. These receptors were obtained from an older man with acute or convalescent COVID-19. CDR3s include the opening cysteine and the closing phenylalanine or tryptophan. A D gene is named only where the DNA matches it firmly. The size field is filled for only some rows; it gives once, few, many or a size class.

size: NA
D: TRBD1
J: TRBJ2-7
V: TRBV24-1
CDR3: CATSDRTGEQYF
DNA: TGTGCCACCAGTGATAGGACAGGTGAGCAGTACTTC

size: NA
D: TRBD2
J: TRBJ2-1
V: TRBV12-3/TRBV12-4
CDR3: CASNLPGGEQFF
DNA: TGTGCCAGCAACCTGCCGGGGGGTGAGCAGTTCTTC

size: NA
D: TRBD1
J: TRBJ2-7
V: TRBV27
CDR3: CASSLSPGTGGEQYF
DNA: TGTGCCAGCAGTTTATCGCCCGGGACAGGGGGCGAGCAGTACTTC

size: NA
D: TRBD1
J: TRBJ1-2
V: TRBV27
CDR3: CASSTRTGGGYTF
DNA: TGTGCCAGCTCTACCCGGACAGGGGGCGGCTACACCTTC

size: NA
D: NA
J: TRBJ1-6
V: TRBV7-3
CDR3: CASSQGPPGQNNSPLHF
DNA: TGTGCCAGCAGCCAAGGTCCTCCAGGGCAGAATAATTCACCCCTCCACTTT

size: NA
D: NA
J: TRBJ2-6
V: TRBV2
CDR3: CASSKLATGANVLTF
DNA: TGTGCCAGCTCCAAACTAGCCACTGGGGCCAACGTCCTGACTTTC

size: NA
D: NA
J: TRBJ1-1
V: TRBV19
CDR3: CASSIGQLNTEAFF
DNA: TGTGCCAGTAGTATTGGGCAGCTGAACACTGAAGCTTTCTTT

size: NA
D: TRBD1
J: TRBJ1-2
V: TRBV29-1
CDR3: CSVGGTGYGYTF
DNA: TGCAGCGTTGGTGGGACAGGGTATGGCTACACCTTC

size: once
D: TRBD2
J: TRBJ2-3
V: TRBV7-3
CDR3: CASSREDLDTQYF
DNA: TGTGCCAGCAGCCGGGAGGACCTAGATACGCAGTATTTT

size: NA
D: TRBD2
J: TRBJ2-1
V: TRBV9
CDR3: CASSVWASGGSEQFF
DNA: TGTGCCAGCAGCGTATGGGCTAGCGGGGGGTCTGAGCAGTTCTTC

size: NA
D: NA
J: TRBJ2-3
V: TRBV5-6
CDR3: CASSFFSGGGTDTQYF
DNA: TGTGCCAGCAGCTTTTTCTCGGGGGGCGGCACAGATACGCAGTATTTT

size: NA
D: NA
J: TRBJ1-5
V: TRBV3-1/TRBV3-2
CDR3: CASSHGNQPQHF
DNA: TGTGCCAGCAGCCACGGCAATCAGCCCCAGCATTTT

size: NA
D: TRBD1
J: TRBJ1-2
V: TRBV3-1/TRBV3-2
CDR3: CASSQGGQGLYGYTF
DNA: TGTGCCAGCAGCCAAGGCGGACAGGGTCTCTATGGCTACACCTTC

size: NA
D: TRBD1
J: TRBJ2-3
V: TRBV11-2
CDR3: CASSTGTVADTQYF
DNA: TGTGCCAGCAGCACAGGGACAGTTGCGGATACGCAGTATTTT

size: NA
D: NA
J: TRBJ2-3
V: TRBV5-1
CDR3: CASSLGERRRDTQYF
DNA: TGCGCCAGCAGCTTGGGTGAGCGGAGAAGGGATACGCAGTATTTT

size: NA
D: NA
J: TRBJ1-5
V: TRBV6-4
CDR3: CASSEGPTDQPQHF
DNA: TGTGCCAGCAGTGAAGGCCCGACTGATCAGCCCCAGCATTTT

size: few
D: TRBD1
J: TRBJ2-7
V: TRBV5-5
CDR3: CASSLVGTGTYEQYF
DNA: TGTGCCAGCAGCTTGGTGGGGACAGGGACCTACGAGCAGTACTTC